Listed below are T cell receptor beta chains from one sample, sequenced in a study of monozygotic twins with inflammatory bowel disease. With the 5' RACE reads reprocessed, TCRdb shows one record per CDR3 protein and no DNA. This table lists 400,000 to 500,000 distinct CDR3 sequences. Specimen: blood. The receptors were gathered from a human donor with ulcerative colitis or Crohn's disease, or a healthy co-twin of an affected twin (not recorded which). Each CDR3 is given with its conserved first and last residue.

TRBJ2-2	TRBV3-1	CASSQRGRVNTGELFF
TRBJ2-5	TRBV27	CASSSGLAGQETQYF
TRBJ2-5	TRBV27	CASSPWTRGETQYF
TRBJ1-4	TRBV5-6	CASSLGGRPPTNEKLFF
TRBJ2-2	TRBV9	CASSARERGQSNTGELFF
TRBJ2-2	TRBV28	CASLKFTGELFF
TRBJ2-1	TRBV4-3	CASSQDAGDTYNEQFF
TRBJ2-7	TRBV6-5	CASSSPGQGSAEQYF
TRBJ2-5	TRBV5-1	CASSYGLAGTQETQYF
TRBJ1-5	TRBV20-1	CSVAGGFSNQPQHF
TRBJ2-1	TRBV5-1	CASSLGGGDSSYNEQFF
TRBJ2-5	TRBV19	CASQGYLETQYF
TRBJ1-4	TRBV5-5	CASSLAQGGITNEKLFF
TRBJ1-2	TRBV28	CASSLLRENYGYTF
TRBJ2-7	TRBV20-1	CSARVGQPQYF
TRBJ2-3	TRBV12-3/TRBV12-4	CAASGSRADTQYF
TRBJ1-5	TRBV27	CASSLSGGYQPQHF
TRBJ2-5	TRBV9	CASSVASGRGETQYF
TRBJ2-1	TRBV2	CASSEGRGMGTYNEQFF
TRBJ2-2	TRBV7-2	CASKLAGATGELFF
TRBJ1-6	TRBV30	CAWTPQGVSGNSPLHF
TRBJ2-1	TRBV7-2	CASSLWLAGGNEQFF
TRBJ2-3	TRBV5-6	CASSLDGQRWSTDTQYF
TRBJ2-2	TRBV7-9	CASSSSPGELFF
TRBJ2-3	TRBV7-2	CASSSEAGAHTDTQYF
TRBJ2-1	TRBV5-1	CASSYTSGGLNEQFF
TRBJ1-6	TRBV5-1	CASRVRGENSPLHF
TRBJ2-3	TRBV4-3	CASSQGGRLGTDTQYF
TRBJ2-3	TRBV7-2	CASSLAESGEYAQYF
TRBJ2-7	TRBV29-1	CSVEDLGGYEQYF
TRBJ2-2	TRBV9	CASTRDPLNTGELFF
TRBJ2-5	TRBV5-5	CASRALHLQETQYF
TRBJ2-7	TRBV29-1	CSVYRDSGEQYF
TRBJ1-2	TRBV2	CASSESYLGGGYTF
TRBJ1-1	TRBV3-1	CASSLAGTPNTEAFF
TRBJ1-1	TRBV6-2/TRBV6-3	CASSYPDRGAFF
TRBJ1-6	TRBV11-2	CASSWASRGQSNSPLHF
TRBJ1-2	TRBV25-1	CASSESFLGGSGRYGYTF
TRBJ1-1	TRBV19	CASSIVLGLTEGAFF
TRBJ2-7	TRBV7-9	CASGSASATYEQYF
TRBJ2-4	TRBV28	CASSPPPGGTKNIQYF
TRBJ2-3	TRBV29-1	CSVGLAGQTDTQYF
TRBJ2-5	TRBV7-2	CASSFGTVIGEETQYF
TRBJ2-1	TRBV7-3	CASSPTLAGAYNEQFF
TRBJ2-7	TRBV12-3/TRBV12-4	CASTPQSAPRDEQYF
TRBJ1-1	TRBV5-1	CASGRELNTEAFF
TRBJ1-2	TRBV14	CASSPRQPNYGYTF
TRBJ2-1	TRBV9	CASSVVGTPTDEQFF
TRBJ1-2	TRBV7-9	CASSPLTSGYGYTF
TRBJ1-1	TRBV7-2	CASSNDGNTEAFF
TRBJ2-2	TRBV19	CASRGGAVSRTGELFF
TRBJ2-7	TRBV5-1	CASSLGHRESSYEQYF
TRBJ1-5	TRBV4-2	CASSQGQLNQPQHF
TRBJ2-3	TRBV10-3	CAIQSSGRQADTQYF
TRBJ2-3	TRBV2	CASSEGDTQYF